The entry below describes one T cell receptor beta chain. TCRdb's copy holds only in-frame clones and misses some; the assay was immunoSEQ multiplex PCR. This sample carries over 200,000 clones, 86% of them seen once, and the ten largest clones take about 2.2%. The sample originates from a study of blood T cell repertoires in COVID-19. Study-wide context: T cells, B-cell-depleted T cells, or PBMCs supplied cDNA or gDNA.

Germline V CDR1 and CDR2: WSHSY, SAAADI. Unmatched junction bases numbered 2, after V lost 6 bases and J lost 1 base. There are 14 residues in the CDR3. The receptor comes from a man aged 25-40 years who had recovered from COVID-19. The sequenced material came from peripheral blood. V usage is TRBV10-2 and J usage is TRBJ2-1; 8 bases align to TRBD1. The CDR3 bases are TGCGCCAGCAGCAGGGGGCTATCCTACAATGAGCAGTTCTTC. Translation: CASSRGLSYNEQFF.